Below, 13 T cell receptor beta chains from the same sample are listed, as sequenced in a study of T cell clones after liver transplantation. Their recognized antigens are unknown. Alloreactive TCRbeta sequences came from sequencing proliferating CFSE-low cells in the MLR. Using immunoSEQ multiplex PCR, the repertoire was profiled, and TCRdb retains in-frame clones only, with some absent. Of about 5,600 clones listed, approximately 29% were seen once; the top ten hold roughly 5%. Sample: CD4+ T cells from cultured PBMCs. The source of these receptors is a human patient who received a liver transplant. A subset of T cells may come from the graft donor.

The rearrangement links TRBV7-2 to TRBJ2-2; TRBD2 matches at 16 bases. Germline V gene sequence: CDR1 SGHTA, CDR2 FQGNSA. Trimming removed 3 bases from V and 5 bases from J; junction bases left unmatched: 6. This CDR3 region has 18 residues. CDR3 protein: CASSFGGLAGGSTGELFF. In DNA, the CDR3 is TGTGCCAGCAGCTTCGGGGGACTAGCGGGAGGGTCTACCGGGGAGCTGTTTTTT.

By sample share, this clone is medium-sized. V usage is TRBV18 and J usage is TRBJ2-1, with unresolved D. V lost 3 bases, J lost 9 bases, and 12 bases lay in between. Germline values: CDR1 KGHSH, CDR2 LQKENI. The CDR3 covers 13 residues. The CDR3 DNA follows: TGTGCCAGCTCACCGACTGGTCCCCCTGAGCAGTTCTTC. It is translated as CASSPTGPPEQFF.

This clone has a handful of counts. Relative to the germline gene, one junction end is altered; a read error may explain this. The V gene is TRBV5-4, the J gene TRBJ2-3; 11 positions agree with TRBD2. The CDR3 is made up of 18 amino acids. Germline V gene lookup returns CDR1 SGHNT and CDR2 YYREEE (reference sequence). This CDR3 reads CASSHHLGTSGRTDTQYF. As DNA, the CDR3 is TGCGCCAGCAGCCATCACCTCGGCACTAGCGGGAGAACAGATACGCAGTATTTT. Together with reference TRBV5-4 and TRBJ2-3, the CDR3 gives the full variable domain: ETGVTQSPTHLIKTRGQQVTLRCSSQSGHNTVSWYQQALGQGPQFIFQYYREEENGRGNFPPRFSGLQFPNYSSELNVNALELDDSALYLCASSHHLGTSGRTDTQYFGPGTRLTVL.

This chain joins TRBV4-1 and TRBJ2-4; perhaps TRBD1 as D (6 bases). V lost 7 bases, J lost 7 bases, and 14 bases lay in between. The CDR3 is 13 residues long. The germline V gene has CDR1 MGHRA and CDR2 YSYEKL. Here the CDR3 DNA reads TGCGCCAGCACCACAACAGGGTCCAACATTCAGTACTTC. Protein sequence: CASTTTGSNIQYF.

The chain links TRBV7-4 to TRBJ2-6; no clear D gene. The CDR3 totals 18 residues. V lost 5 bases, J lost 5 bases, and 22 bases lay in between. The V gene's germline CDR1 is SGHVT and CDR2 SQSDAQ. CDR3 DNA sequence: TGTGCCAGCAGCAAACTCGCCAGCTCACAAAGTCGGGCCAACGTCCTGACTTTC. Encoded protein: CASSKLASSQSRANVLTF. Full variable domain (outside the CDR3, taken from reference TRBV7-4 and TRBJ2-6): GAGVSQSPRYKVAKRGRDVALRCDSISGHVTLYWYRQTLGQGSEVLTYSQSDAQRDKSGRPSGRFSAERPERSVSTLKIQRTEQGDSAVYLCASSKLASSQSRANVLTFGAGSRLTVL.

For this clone: A read error may explain this, as a much larger clone is one base away. The V call is TRBV25-1, the J call TRBJ2-2, with 10 bases fitting TRBD2. The germline gives CDR1 MGHDK, CDR2 SYGVNS. Trimming cost V 6 bases and J 13 bases; bases outside gene matches: 8. The CDR3 consists of 13 residues. This chain's CDR3 is CASSSRTSGRLFF. CDR3 nucleotide sequence: TGTGCCAGCAGCAGCCGGACTAGCGGTCGGCTGTTTTTT.

This clone occurred once. The rearrangement joins TRBV28 to TRBJ2-7; D uncertain. The CDR3 totals 12 residues. V shed 6 bases and J shed 4 bases, with 10 bases lying between them. CDR1 is MDHEN, CDR2 SYDVKM, per germline. CDR3: CASRLMDYEQYF. CDR3 sequence (DNA): TGTGCCAGCAGACTAATGGATTACGAGCAGTACTTC.

This chain links TRBV11-3 with TRBJ2-1; perhaps TRBD2 as D (6 bases). Trimming removed 0 bases at V and 8 bases at J, with 11 bases between. This CDR3 has 14 amino acids. CDR1 SGHNT and CDR2 YENEEA come from the germline V gene. DNA for the CDR3: TGTGCCAGCAGCTTAGATCTTGGAGGGTATGAGCAGTTCTTC. It specifies CASSLDLGGYEQFF.

Within the sample, this clone is medium-sized (0.01 to 0.1%). The chain combines TRBV11-1 with TRBJ2-6; the D is unclear. Trimming took off 5 bases at V and 2 bases at J, with 10 bases between the two ends. This CDR3 region has 15 residues. The germline V gene has CDR1 SGHAT and CDR2 FQDESV (reference sequence). The CDR3 sequence: CASSPSGPGANVLTF. The CDR3 DNA reads as TGTGCCAGCAGCCCTTCAGGTCCTGGGGCCAACGTCCTGACTTTC.

As regards this clone: One junction end disagrees with the germline gene, perhaps due to a read error. The chain combines TRBV5-3 with TRBJ2-7, with D possibly matching TRBD2 (5 bases). TRBV5-3 is classed as an ORF, of uncertain function. The CDR3 has 13 amino acids. For the CDR3, the DNA is TGTGCCAGCAGCTTGGAGGTCTCCTACGAGCAGTACTTC. Protein: CASSLEVSYEQYF.

The rearrangement uses TRBV4-1 and TRBJ1-1; TRBD1 aligns across 7 bases. The germline V gene has CDR1 MGHRA and CDR2 YSYEKL. The V and J ends lost 3 bases and 5 bases, in that order; junction bases with no gene match: 6. The CDR3 covers 14 residues. The CDR3 reads CASSHQDRRTEAFF. The CDR3 nucleotides read TGCGCCAGCAGCCATCAGGACAGGCGAACTGAAGCTTTCTTT.

The genes are TRBV28 and TRBJ1-3, with unresolved D. The germline CDR1 and CDR2 sequences are MDHEN and SYDVKM. This CDR3 spans 15 amino acids. The V end lost 0 bases, the J end lost 0 bases, and 6 bases lay between the germline ends. CDR3 sequence (DNA): TGTGCCAGCAGTTTATGGTTAGACTCTGGAAACACCATATATTTT. It codes for CASSLWLDSGNTIYF.

This clone has just a few counts. The V call is TRBV19, the J call TRBJ1-2; 7 positions agree with TRBD1. Germline lookup yields CDR1 LNHDA and CDR2 SQIVND (reference sequence). Trimming removed 9 bases from V and 4 bases from J; junction bases left unmatched: 11. The CDR3 totals 14 residues. The CDR3 coding sequence is TGTGCCAGCCATAGGACAGGTTGGACCTATGGCTACACCTTC. This codes for CASHRTGWTYGYTF.